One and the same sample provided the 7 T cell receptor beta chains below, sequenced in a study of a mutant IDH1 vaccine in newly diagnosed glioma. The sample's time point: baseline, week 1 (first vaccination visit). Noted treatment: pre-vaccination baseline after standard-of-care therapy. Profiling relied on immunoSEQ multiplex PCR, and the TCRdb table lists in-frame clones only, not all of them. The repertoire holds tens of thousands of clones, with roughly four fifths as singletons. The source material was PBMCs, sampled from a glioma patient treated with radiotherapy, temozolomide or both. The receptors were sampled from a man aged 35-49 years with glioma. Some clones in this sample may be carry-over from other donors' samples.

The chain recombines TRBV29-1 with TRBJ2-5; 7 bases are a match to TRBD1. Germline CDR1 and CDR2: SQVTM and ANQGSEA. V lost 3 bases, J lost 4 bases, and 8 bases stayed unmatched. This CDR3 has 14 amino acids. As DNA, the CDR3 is TGCAGCGTTGATCCCCGACAGGGTGGAGAGACCCAGTACTTC. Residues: CSVDPRQGGETQYF.

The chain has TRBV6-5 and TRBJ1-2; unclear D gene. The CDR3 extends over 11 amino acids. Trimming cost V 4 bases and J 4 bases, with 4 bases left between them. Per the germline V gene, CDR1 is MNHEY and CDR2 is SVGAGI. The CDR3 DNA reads TGTGCCAGCAGTTCTTCCTATGGCTACACCTTC. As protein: CASSSSYGYTF.

CDR3 nucleotide sequence: TGTGCCAGCAGTTACGCGGGGGCGTACCAAGAGACCCAGTACTTC. Protein sequence: CASSYAGAYQETQYF. This chain links TRBV6-5 with TRBJ2-5; perhaps TRBD2 as D (7 bases). With 2 bases removed from V and 0 bases from J, the gap between germline ends came to 10 bases. The CDR3 has 15 amino acids. Germline-derived CDR1 and CDR2 are MNHEY and SVGAGI.

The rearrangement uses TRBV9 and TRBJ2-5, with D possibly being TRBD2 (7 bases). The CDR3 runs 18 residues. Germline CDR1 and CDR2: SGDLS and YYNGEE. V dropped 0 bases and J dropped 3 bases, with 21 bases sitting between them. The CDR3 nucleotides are TGTGCCAGCAGCGTAGGTGGCGGGGGCTTAATTGGGGAAGAGACCCAGTACTTC. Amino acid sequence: CASSVGGGGLIGEETQYF.

The CDR3 loop reads CASSLETSGLRSYNEQFF. CDR3 sequence (DNA): TGTGCCAGCAGCTTGGAGACTAGCGGGCTAAGATCCTACAATGAGCAGTTCTTC. The chain couples TRBV5-6 to TRBJ2-1; 10 bases line up with TRBD2. V shed 0 bases and J 1 base; nucleotides not matched to a gene: 7. This CDR3 spans 18 amino acids. The germline gives CDR1 SGHDT, CDR2 YYEEEE.

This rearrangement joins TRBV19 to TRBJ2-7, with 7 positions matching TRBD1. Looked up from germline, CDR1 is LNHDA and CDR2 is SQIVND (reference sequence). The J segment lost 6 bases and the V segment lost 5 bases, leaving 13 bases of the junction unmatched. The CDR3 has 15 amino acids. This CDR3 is CASSATTGYMGEQYF. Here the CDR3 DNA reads TGTGCCAGTAGTGCGACGACAGGGTATATGGGCGAGCAGTACTTC.

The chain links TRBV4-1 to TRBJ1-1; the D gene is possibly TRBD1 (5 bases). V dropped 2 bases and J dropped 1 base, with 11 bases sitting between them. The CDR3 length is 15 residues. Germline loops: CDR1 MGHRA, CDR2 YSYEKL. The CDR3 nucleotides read TGCGCCAGCAGCCAAAACCCAACAGGGAACACTGAAGCTTTCTTT. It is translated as CASSQNPTGNTEAFF.